This T cell receptor (beta chain) was captured in a study of radiation and T cells in renal cell carcinoma. Study results and caveats: Top tumor clonotypes rose in blood 2 weeks post-radiation, then contracted.

Assay used: immunoSEQ multiplex PCR; TCRdb lists only in-frame clones, some missing. The top ten clones hold approximately 16% of a sample with around 21,000 clones, around 47% of them seen once. Documented treatment: 15 Gy SBRT to primary tumor, nephrectomy 4 weeks later. The V end was cut by 4 bases, the J end by 3 bases, with 9 bases between. CDR1 and CDR2 (germline): SNHLY, FYNNEI. The CDR3 extends over 13 amino acids. This clone was found a few times. Its antigen is undetermined. The source was tumor tissue, collected from a patient whose treatment included radiotherapy and nephrectomy. The rearrangement links TRBV2 to TRBJ1-1; D is perhaps TRBD1 (6 bases). The sequence derives from a woman in her forties or fifties with renal cell carcinoma. CDR3 DNA: TGTGCCAGCAGTGTGGAGGGGGACACTGAAGCTTTCTTT. It yields the protein CASSVEGDTEAFF.